A selection of T cell receptor beta chains follows, all from one sample in a study of glioma-infiltrating T cells. TCRdb reprocessed the multiplex PCR reads with MiXCR, giving one entry per CDR3 protein. The sample has more than 300,000 distinct CDR3 sequences, roughly two fifths seen once. Sample: glioma tissue, nonneoplastic brain tissue, or PBMCs (not recorded which). The source is a human donor with low-grade glioma or glioblastoma, undergoing nonglioma brain surgery, or in good health (not recorded which). CDR3s include the opening cysteine and the closing phenylalanine or tryptophan. Fields, in order: clone size, D gene, J gene, V gene, CDR3 protein, CDR3 DNA. A D gene is named only where the DNA matches it firmly. Not every row has a clone size; where given, it reads once, few, many or a size class.

abundance: -
d_gene: -
j_gene: TRBJ1-5
v_gene: TRBV28
CDR3aa: CASSRAQANQPQHF
CDR3nt: TGTGCCAGCAGTCGGGCCCAGGCGAATCAGCCCCAGCATTTT

abundance: -
d_gene: TRBD1
j_gene: TRBJ1-4
v_gene: TRBV4-1
CDR3aa: CASSLGTGNLKEKLFF
CDR3nt: TGCGCCAGCAGCCTGGGGACAGGGAACCTTAAGGAAAAACTGTTTTTT

abundance: -
d_gene: TRBD2
j_gene: TRBJ2-7
v_gene: TRBV4-3
CDR3aa: CASSPTLAGGGKNEQYF
CDR3nt: TGCGCCAGCAGCCCAACCCTAGCGGGAGGGGGGAAGAATGAGCAGTACTTC

abundance: -
d_gene: -
j_gene: TRBJ2-1
v_gene: TRBV20-1
CDR3aa: CSARDSLIGDNEQFF
CDR3nt: TGCAGTGCTAGGGACAGCCTCATAGGCGACAATGAGCAGTTCTTC

abundance: few
d_gene: -
j_gene: TRBJ1-5
v_gene: TRBV7-9
CDR3aa: CASSLVGTLTQPQHF
CDR3nt: TGTGCCAGCAGCTTAGTAGGGACACTCACTCAGCCCCAGCATTTT

abundance: -
d_gene: TRBD2
j_gene: TRBJ2-1
v_gene: TRBV20-1
CDR3aa: CSARKILLAGSNEQFF
CDR3nt: TGCAGTGCTAGAAAGATTTTACTAGCGGGAAGTAATGAGCAGTTCTTC

abundance: -
d_gene: -
j_gene: TRBJ1-1
v_gene: TRBV4-3
CDR3aa: CASSPGAQGTEAFF
CDR3nt: TGCGCCAGCAGCCCGGGGGCGCAGGGGACTGAAGCTTTCTTT

abundance: once
d_gene: TRBD2
j_gene: TRBJ2-5
v_gene: TRBV27
CDR3aa: CASGLNPGLAGDGQETQYF
CDR3nt: TGTGCCAGCGGCCTAAACCCCGGACTAGCGGGAGACGGCCAAGAGACCCAGTACTTC

abundance: -
d_gene: -
j_gene: TRBJ2-6
v_gene: TRBV28
CDR3aa: CASSPTYDISGANVMTF
CDR3nt: TGTGCCAGCAGCCCTACGTACGACATCTCTGGGGCCAACGTCATGACTTTC

abundance: few
d_gene: TRBD2
j_gene: TRBJ2-7
v_gene: TRBV11-2
CDR3aa: CASSLDLSSGFEQYF
CDR3nt: TGTGCCAGCAGCTTAGATTTGTCTAGCGGCTTTGAGCAGTACTTC

abundance: -
d_gene: TRBD1
j_gene: TRBJ2-1
v_gene: TRBV12-3/TRBV12-4
CDR3aa: CASSRDRGRGEQFF
CDR3nt: TGTGCCAGCAGTCGGGACAGGGGGCGTGGAGAGCAGTTCTTC

abundance: -
d_gene: TRBD2
j_gene: TRBJ2-1
v_gene: TRBV6-5
CDR3aa: CASSMPLGTSGRVSSYNEQFF
CDR3nt: TGTGCCAGCAGTATGCCCCTAGGGACTAGCGGGAGGGTGAGCTCCTACAATGAGCAGTTCTTC

abundance: -
d_gene: -
j_gene: TRBJ1-2
v_gene: TRBV7-9
CDR3aa: CASSLEHSRGYTF
CDR3nt: TGTGCCAGCAGCTTAGAGCATAGTCGCGGCTACACCTTC

abundance: -
d_gene: -
j_gene: TRBJ1-1
v_gene: TRBV27
CDR3aa: CASSQAGPDSEAFF
CDR3nt: TGTGCCAGCAGCCAGGCGGGCCCGGACAGTGAAGCTTTCTTT

abundance: -
d_gene: TRBD2
j_gene: TRBJ2-3
v_gene: TRBV4-2
CDR3aa: CASSQEPLAGASTQYF
CDR3nt: TGTGCCAGCAGCCAAGAACCCCTAGCGGGAGCGAGTACGCAGTATTTT

abundance: -
d_gene: TRBD2
j_gene: TRBJ2-3
v_gene: TRBV28
CDR3aa: CASSLVRGGITDTQYF
CDR3nt: TGTGCCAGCAGTTTAGTTCGGGGGGGAATCACAGATACGCAGTATTTT

abundance: -
d_gene: TRBD1
j_gene: TRBJ1-6
v_gene: TRBV7-2
CDR3aa: CASSSRQGFNSPLHF
CDR3nt: TGTGCCAGCAGCTCCCGACAGGGTTTTAATTCACCCCTCCACTTT

abundance: few
d_gene: -
j_gene: TRBJ1-2
v_gene: TRBV28
CDR3aa: CASSLITNYGYTF
CDR3nt: TGTGCCAGCAGTCTTATTACTAACTATGGCTACACCTTC

abundance: many
d_gene: TRBD2
j_gene: TRBJ2-1
v_gene: TRBV27
CDR3aa: CASSSATSGYEQFF
CDR3nt: TGTGCCAGCAGTTCAGCGACTAGCGGATATGAGCAGTTCTTC

abundance: -
d_gene: -
j_gene: TRBJ1-5
v_gene: TRBV5-4
CDR3aa: CASSFGGATVGNQHQHF
CDR3nt: TGTGCCAGCAGCTTCGGTGGGGCGACGGTCGGCAATCAGCACCAGCATTTT

abundance: many
d_gene: TRBD1
j_gene: TRBJ2-5
v_gene: TRBV27
CDR3aa: CASSPIRDRGRKTQYF
CDR3nt: TGTGCCAGCAGTCCGATCCGGGACAGGGGGCGAAAGACCCAGTACTTC

abundance: few
d_gene: TRBD2
j_gene: TRBJ2-2
v_gene: TRBV20-1
CDR3aa: CSTRDPKRELTGELFF
CDR3nt: TGCAGTACTAGAGATCCGAAGCGGGAGTTGACCGGGGAGCTGTTTTTT

abundance: many
d_gene: -
j_gene: TRBJ2-7
v_gene: TRBV7-6
CDR3aa: CASSSRRTGYEQYF
CDR3nt: TGTGCCAGCAGTTCCAGACGGACGGGCTACGAGCAGTACTTC

abundance: once
d_gene: -
j_gene: TRBJ2-7
v_gene: TRBV20-1
CDR3aa: CSARSRGAYNEQYF
CDR3nt: TGCAGTGCTAGGTCCAGGGGCGCTTACAATGAGCAGTACTTC

abundance: -
d_gene: -
j_gene: TRBJ1-4
v_gene: TRBV12-3/TRBV12-4
CDR3aa: CASNRDWGEKLFF
CDR3nt: TGTGCCAGCAATCGGGACTGGGGAGAAAAACTGTTTTTT

abundance: -
d_gene: TRBD2
j_gene: TRBJ2-7
v_gene: TRBV20-1
CDR3aa: CSARDGRNPYEQYF
CDR3nt: TGCAGTGCTAGAGACGGGAGGAATCCGTACGAGCAGTACTTC

abundance: few
d_gene: -
j_gene: TRBJ2-1
v_gene: TRBV28
CDR3aa: CASSHGGGYQSSYNEQFF
CDR3nt: TGTGCCAGCAGCCACGGGGGCGGATACCAGAGCTCCTACAATGAGCAGTTCTTC

abundance: once
d_gene: TRBD1
j_gene: TRBJ1-2
v_gene: TRBV5-6
CDR3aa: CASSLGDRDGYTF
CDR3nt: TGTGCCAGCAGCTTGGGGGACAGGGATGGCTACACCTTC

abundance: -
d_gene: -
j_gene: TRBJ2-2
v_gene: TRBV6-1
CDR3aa: CASSLSAGADGELFF
CDR3nt: TGTGCCAGCAGTTTGTCGGCAGGGGCCGACGGGGAGCTGTTTTTT

abundance: -
d_gene: TRBD1
j_gene: TRBJ2-5
v_gene: TRBV7-9
CDR3aa: CASSSTGGRETQYF
CDR3nt: TGTGCCAGCAGTTCCACAGGGGGACGTGAGACCCAGTACTTC

abundance: once
d_gene: -
j_gene: TRBJ2-3
v_gene: TRBV7-2
CDR3aa: CASSSIPSRGASTDTQYF
CDR3nt: TGTGCCAGCAGCTCCATCCCGTCCCGAGGGGCGAGCACAGATACGCAGTATTTT

abundance: -
d_gene: -
j_gene: TRBJ2-2
v_gene: TRBV27
CDR3aa: CASSFPAGTRNTGELFF
CDR3nt: TGTGCCAGCAGTTTTCCTGCCGGGACAAGAAACACCGGGGAGCTGTTTTTT

abundance: many
d_gene: -
j_gene: TRBJ1-5
v_gene: TRBV20-1
CDR3aa: CSAQDAGTQSAPEHF
CDR3nt: TGCAGTGCCCAAGACGCAGGGACGCAATCAGCCCCAGAGCATTTT

abundance: many
d_gene: TRBD2
j_gene: TRBJ2-5
v_gene: TRBV6-1
CDR3aa: CASSASSGRAGETQYF
CDR3nt: TGTGCCAGCAGTGCCTCTAGCGGGAGGGCCGGGGAGACCCAGTACTTC

abundance: many
d_gene: -
j_gene: TRBJ1-5
v_gene: TRBV20-1
CDR3aa: CSAFLGSGQPQHF
CDR3nt: TGCAGTGCTTTTCTGGGGTCAGGCCAGCCCCAGCATTTT

abundance: few
d_gene: -
j_gene: TRBJ1-1
v_gene: TRBV11-2
CDR3aa: CASRYGVNTEAFF
CDR3nt: TGTGCCAGCAGGTATGGCGTGAACACTGAAGCTTTCTTT

abundance: -
d_gene: -
j_gene: TRBJ1-4
v_gene: TRBV4-2
CDR3aa: CASSHETTGELFF
CDR3nt: TGTGCCAGCAGCCATGAAACCACGGGGGAACTGTTTTTT

abundance: -
d_gene: TRBD1
j_gene: TRBJ2-2
v_gene: TRBV29-1
CDR3aa: CSVEGTQGAVDTGELFF
CDR3nt: TGCAGCGTTGAGGGGACACAGGGGGCGGTGGACACCGGGGAGCTGTTTTTT

abundance: few
d_gene: TRBD2
j_gene: TRBJ2-1
v_gene: TRBV20-1
CDR3aa: CSVGTSGRLEQFF
CDR3nt: TGCAGTGTCGGGACTAGCGGGAGACTTGAGCAGTTCTTC

abundance: -
d_gene: TRBD2
j_gene: TRBJ2-7
v_gene: TRBV4-1
CDR3aa: CASSPKKVREGRVVHEQYF
CDR3nt: TGCGCCAGCAGCCCCAAGAAAGTGCGGGAGGGCCGTGTGGTCCACGAGCAGTACTTC

abundance: few
d_gene: TRBD2
j_gene: TRBJ2-7
v_gene: TRBV20-1
CDR3aa: CSARDRGGSTPEQYF
CDR3nt: TGCAGTGCTAGAGATCGAGGCGGGAGTACTCCCGAGCAGTACTTC

abundance: few
d_gene: -
j_gene: TRBJ2-3
v_gene: TRBV4-1
CDR3aa: CASSQGYHLTDTQYF
CDR3nt: TGCGCCAGCAGCCAAGGCTACCACCTCACAGATACGCAGTATTTT